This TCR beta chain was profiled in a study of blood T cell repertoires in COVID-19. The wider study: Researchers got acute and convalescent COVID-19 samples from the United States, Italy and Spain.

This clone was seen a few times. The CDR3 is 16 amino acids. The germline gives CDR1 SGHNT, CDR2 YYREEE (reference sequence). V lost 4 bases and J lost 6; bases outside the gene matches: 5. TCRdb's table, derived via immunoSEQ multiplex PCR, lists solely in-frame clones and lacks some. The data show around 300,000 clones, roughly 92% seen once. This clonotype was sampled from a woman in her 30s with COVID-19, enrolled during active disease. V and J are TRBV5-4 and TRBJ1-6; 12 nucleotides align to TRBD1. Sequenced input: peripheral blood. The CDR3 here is CASSPGQGASNSPLHF. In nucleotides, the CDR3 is TGTGCCAGCAGCCCGGGACAGGGGGCCAGTAATTCACCCCTCCACTTT.